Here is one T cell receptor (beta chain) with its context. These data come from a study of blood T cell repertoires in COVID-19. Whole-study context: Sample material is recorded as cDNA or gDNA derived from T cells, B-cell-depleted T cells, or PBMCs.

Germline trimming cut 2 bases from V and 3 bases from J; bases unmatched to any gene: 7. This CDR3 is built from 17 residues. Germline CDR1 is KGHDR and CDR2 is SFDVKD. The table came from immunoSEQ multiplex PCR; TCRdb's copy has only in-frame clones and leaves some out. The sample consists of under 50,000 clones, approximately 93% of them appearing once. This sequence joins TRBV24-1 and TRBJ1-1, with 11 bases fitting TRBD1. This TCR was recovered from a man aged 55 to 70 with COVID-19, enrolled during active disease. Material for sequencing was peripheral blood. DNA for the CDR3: TGTGCCACCAGTGATTCGCCGGACAGGGGGCCCCACACTGAAGCTTTCTTT. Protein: CATSDSPDRGPHTEAFF.